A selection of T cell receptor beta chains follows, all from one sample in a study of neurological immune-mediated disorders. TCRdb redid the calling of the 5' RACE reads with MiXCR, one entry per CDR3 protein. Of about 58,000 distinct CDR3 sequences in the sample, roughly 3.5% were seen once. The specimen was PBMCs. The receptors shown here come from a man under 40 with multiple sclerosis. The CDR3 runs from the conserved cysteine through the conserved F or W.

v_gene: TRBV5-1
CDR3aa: CASSSLQGAYGYTF

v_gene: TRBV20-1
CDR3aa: CSGKSGGGTGELFF

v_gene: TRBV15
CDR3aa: CATSRDYQGVEPQHF

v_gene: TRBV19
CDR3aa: CASSRTQYF

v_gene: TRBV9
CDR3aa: CASSVAQGAHGYTF

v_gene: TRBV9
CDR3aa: CASSAGLGSRGGLYNEQFF

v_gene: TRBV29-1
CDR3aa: CSVEQRLTNYGYTF

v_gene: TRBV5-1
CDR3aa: CASSRDRGIHEQYF

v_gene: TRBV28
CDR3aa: CASVRGTSGSNEQFF

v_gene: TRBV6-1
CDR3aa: CASSEAPTTGSGNTIYF

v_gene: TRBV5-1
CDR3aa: CASSSQSPTNTGELFF

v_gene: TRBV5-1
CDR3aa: CASTRRVAGTDTQYF

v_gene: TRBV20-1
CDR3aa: CSAWPIAYEQYF

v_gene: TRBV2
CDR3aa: CASSEAPDRVGETQYF

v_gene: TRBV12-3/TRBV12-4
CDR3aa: CASSFTGHEAFF

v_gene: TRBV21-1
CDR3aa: CASLRPRGSYEQYF

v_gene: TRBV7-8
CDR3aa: CASSFLRDRGLSEQFF

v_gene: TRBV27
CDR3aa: CATGVGGLRNYEQYF

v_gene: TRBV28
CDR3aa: CASSLITANYGYTF

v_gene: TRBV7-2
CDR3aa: CASSLAGVFFTEAFF

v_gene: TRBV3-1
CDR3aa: CASSQDRRATGELFF

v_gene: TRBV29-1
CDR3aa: CSVGGTGDLDYGYTF

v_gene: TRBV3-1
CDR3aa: CASSQDRMMNTEAFF

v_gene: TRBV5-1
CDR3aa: CASSVSSGGGNSYNEQFF

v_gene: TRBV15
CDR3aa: CATSRDRGDRVPQHF

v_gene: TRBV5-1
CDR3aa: CASSLLLAGGPYEQYF

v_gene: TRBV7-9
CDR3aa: CASSSSEYSNQPQNF

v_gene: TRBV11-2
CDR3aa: CASSSRTGRVKTQYF

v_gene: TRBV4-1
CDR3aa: CASSQGTGINYGYTF

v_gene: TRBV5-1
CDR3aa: CASSLGPGQGVEAFF

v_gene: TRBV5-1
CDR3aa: CASSGTNKVGYEQYF

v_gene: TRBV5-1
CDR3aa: CASSRQGLAGGRNEQFF

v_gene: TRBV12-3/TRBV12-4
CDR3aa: CASSFQGRAQYF

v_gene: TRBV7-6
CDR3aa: CASSLGGMRYEQYF

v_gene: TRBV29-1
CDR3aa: CSVVRDSTYEQYF

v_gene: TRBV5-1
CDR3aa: CASSWRTGDTGELFF

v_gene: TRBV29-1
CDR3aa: CSAGQGGQPQHF

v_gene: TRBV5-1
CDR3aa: CASSLVPSRAEQFF

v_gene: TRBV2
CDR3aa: CASSAFSYEQYF

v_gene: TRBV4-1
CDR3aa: CASSQEPGTATEAFF

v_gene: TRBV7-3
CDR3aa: CASSLTGKNTEAFF

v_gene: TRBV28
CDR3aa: CAARLMGNTEAFF

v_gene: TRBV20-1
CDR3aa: CSGGTSRPIDTQYF

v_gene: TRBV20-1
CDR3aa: CSARDQAPGQYF

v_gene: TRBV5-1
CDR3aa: CASSLASIYEQYF

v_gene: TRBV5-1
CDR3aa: CASSLTSGEQTQYF

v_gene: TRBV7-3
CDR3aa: CASSLAGASTGELFF

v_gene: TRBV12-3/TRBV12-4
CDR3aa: CASRRGGGYTF

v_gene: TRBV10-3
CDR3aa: CAISESETEAFF

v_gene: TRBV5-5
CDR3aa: CASSLALASGGLYNEQFF